A selection of T cell receptor beta chains follows, all from one sample in a study of monozygotic twins with inflammatory bowel disease. No DNA is given; TCRdb re-called the 5' RACE reads and lists each CDR3 protein once. The listing contains roughly 330,000 distinct CDR3 sequences. The sample taken for sequencing was blood. Source of these receptors: a human donor with ulcerative colitis or Crohn's disease, or a healthy co-twin of an affected twin (not recorded which). CDR3s include the opening cysteine and the closing phenylalanine or tryptophan.

j_gene	v_gene	CDR3aa
TRBJ2-6	TRBV18	CASSGQGASGANVLTF
TRBJ1-4	TRBV20-1	CSASHPGEANEKLFF
TRBJ1-4	TRBV7-3	CASSLNGGTNEKLFF
TRBJ2-1	TRBV6-1	CASMETGVWGEQFF
TRBJ2-3	TRBV20-1	CSASAPQTDTQYF
TRBJ1-2	TRBV6-1	CASSPLQGARYGYTF
TRBJ2-5	TRBV2	CASSSRDGAQETQYF
TRBJ2-2	TRBV5-1	CASSLAGDRTTGELFF
TRBJ2-7	TRBV5-4	CASSVLTGHNYEQYF
TRBJ2-1	TRBV21-1	CASSKELATLYNEQFF
TRBJ1-2	TRBV5-6	CASLNRYGATNYGYTF
TRBJ2-1	TRBV7-6	CASSPGTSEGEQFF
TRBJ1-1	TRBV30	CAWSSQGEWSMNTEAFF
TRBJ2-2	TRBV28	CASSLPIKSDLLGVGELFF
TRBJ2-7	TRBV10-3	CAISETPDHGAYEQYF
TRBJ2-7	TRBV19	CASSIPASSYEQYF
TRBJ2-7	TRBV12-3/TRBV12-4	CASTLDPRGHEQYF
TRBJ2-2	TRBV20-1	CSASRQVGTGELFF
TRBJ1-4	TRBV29-1	CSGSRGNEKLFF
TRBJ1-2	TRBV15	CATSMGPFYGYTF
TRBJ2-3	TRBV24-1	CATGGSERGPDTQYF
TRBJ2-2	TRBV20-1	CSAMVSGGEDTGELFF
TRBJ2-2	TRBV7-6	CASNPDRMFGELFF
TRBJ1-6	TRBV28	CASSLARGTGHTSPLHF
TRBJ2-1	TRBV16	CASSPLDSPDEQFF
TRBJ1-6	TRBV6-1	CASSLTGTGDSPLHF